This entry lists 18 T cell receptor beta chains sequenced from one sample in a study of T cell responses to AZD1222 COVID-19 vaccine. Clones were read by immunoSEQ multiplex PCR, and TCRdb kept only the in-frame ones, dropping some. Of approximately 150,000 clones in the sample, roughly 90% were seen once. Sample: peripheral blood, taken 28 days after the second AZD1222 dose. The receptors were sampled from an adult who received the AZD1222 COVID-19 vaccine.

V gene TRBV11-3 combines with J gene TRBJ2-3; D might be TRBD1 or TRBD2, each matching 6 bases. The CDR3 consists of 15 residues. Per the germline V gene, CDR1 is SGHNT and CDR2 is YENEEA. With 0 bases removed from V and 3 bases from J, the gap between germline ends came to 10 bases. DNA for the CDR3: TGTGCCAGCAGCTTAGATGGGGGGCGGACAGATACGCAGTATTTT. This sequence encodes CASSLDGGRTDTQYF. Using reference TRBV11-3 and TRBJ2-3 for the parts outside the CDR3, the full variable domain is EAGVVQSPRYKIIEKKQPVAFWCNPISGHNTLYWYLQNLGQGPELLIRYENEEAVDDSQLPKDRFSAERLKGVDSTLKIQPAELGDSAVYLCASSLDGGRTDTQYFGPGTRLTVL.

The rearrangement links TRBV29-1 to TRBJ2-7; D may be TRBD2 (7 bases). Germline V CDR1 and CDR2: SQVTM, ANQGSEA. Trimming removed 0 bases from V and 6 bases from J, with 12 bases in between. The CDR3 has 13 residues. The CDR3 loop is CSVEEGGLGEQYF. The CDR3, as DNA: TGCAGCGTTGAAGAGGGGGGGCTAGGCGAGCAGTACTTC.

The rearrangement links TRBV28 to TRBJ2-7; D is ambiguous. This CDR3 spans 12 amino acids. Trimming cost V 7 bases and J 4 bases, with 11 bases left between them. Per the germline V gene, CDR1 is MDHEN and CDR2 is SYDVKM. The DNA for the CDR3 is TGTGCCAGCACCTCCTTCCCTTACGAGCAGTACTTC. It is translated as CASTSFPYEQYF.

The rearrangement uses TRBV11-3 and TRBJ2-5; the match to TRBD1 covers 10 bases. The CDR3 covers 15 residues. The germline CDR1 and CDR2 sequences are SGHNT and YENEEA. With 5 bases clipped from V and 2 bases from J, the junction kept 5 bases outside the gene matches. The CDR3, as DNA: TGTGCCAGCAGCCCGGGGACAGGGGATCAAGAGACCCAGTACTTC. Protein sequence: CASSPGTGDQETQYF.

The chain carries TRBV12-3 or TRBV12-4 and TRBJ2-2; D is perhaps TRBD2 (5 bases). Trimming removed 3 bases at V and 5 bases at J, with 7 bases between. This CDR3 region has 13 residues. In DNA form, the CDR3 reads TGTGCCAGCAGTTTCCGAGGGACCGGGGAGCTGTTTTTT. Translation gives CASSFRGTGELFF.

V is TRBV15 and J is TRBJ1-5; the match to TRBD1 covers 7 bases. CDR3 length: 16 amino acids. Germline V CDR1 and CDR2: LNHNV, YYDKDF (reference sequence). V was clipped by 2 bases and J by 3 bases; unmatched bases: 7. The CDR3 DNA reads as TGTGCCACCAGCAGACGAAAGGACAGGATCAATCAGCCCCAGCATTTT. This gives the protein CATSRRKDRINQPQHF.

The chain links TRBV15 to TRBJ2-5; 10 bases line up with TRBD2. The CDR3 is 16 residues long. Germline CDR1 LNHNV, CDR2 YYDKDF (reference sequence). With 1 base clipped from V and 4 bases from J, the junction kept 6 bases outside the gene matches. As DNA, the CDR3 is TGTGCCACCAGCAGAGTGACTAGCGGGCGTACAGAGACCCAGTACTTC. It encodes CATSRVTSGRTETQYF.

The chain links TRBV20-1 to TRBJ2-7; D might be TRBD1 (6 bases). Trimming shortened V by 6 bases and J by 5 bases, and 11 bases separated the two germline ends. Looked up from germline, CDR1 is DFQATT and CDR2 is SNEGSKA (reference sequence). This CDR3 spans 11 amino acids. The CDR3 protein is CSAQGIDEQYF. The CDR3 nucleotides are TGCAGTGCGCAGGGGATCGACGAGCAGTACTTC.

The V call is TRBV6-5, the J call TRBJ1-5; D is perhaps TRBD1 (6 bases). This CDR3 is 14 amino acids long. In germline, CDR1 is MNHEY, CDR2 SVGAGI. The V and J ends lost 6 bases and 2 bases respectively, with 11 bases between them. DNA of the CDR3: TGTGCCAGCAGGAACCCAGGGGGCAATCAGCCCCAGCATTTT. This translates into CASRNPGGNQPQHF.

In regard to this clone: The sample carries other DNA sequences with the same CDR3. For the CDR3, the DNA is TGTGCCAGCAGTTTAGCGCCACGATATGGCTACACCTTC. Its translation: CASSLAPRYGYTF. The V call is TRBV27, the J call TRBJ1-2, with D unresolved. The CDR3 runs to 13 residues. V lost 2 bases, J lost 5 bases, and 9 bases lay in between. The germline V gene has CDR1 MNHEY and CDR2 SMNVEV (reference sequence).

This chain uses TRBV11-2 with TRBJ2-5, with TRBD1 matching over 8 bases. J gave up 5 bases and V 1 base, and 0 bases lay outside the gene matches. Germline values: CDR1 SGHAT, CDR2 FQNNGV. The CDR3 length is 13 residues. Here the CDR3 DNA reads TGTGCCAGCAGCTTAGCAGGGGGCGAGACCCAGTACTTC. Amino acids: CASSLAGGETQYF.

The chain combines TRBV5-1 with TRBJ1-6; a possible D gene is TRBD1 (5 bases). The V end was cut by 4 bases, the J end by 6 bases, with 11 bases between. This CDR3 contains 14 residues. CDR1 SGHRS and CDR2 YFSETQ come from the germline V gene. The DNA for the CDR3 is TGCGCCAGCAGCCAGGACGGGGGTAATTCACCCCTCCACTTT. Its translation is CASSQDGGNSPLHF. The entire variable domain, with the rest obtained from reference TRBV5-1 and TRBJ1-6, is as follows: KAGVTQTPRYLIKTRGQQVTLSCSPISGHRSVSWYQQTPGQGLQFLFEYFSETQRNKGNFPGRFSGRQFSNSRSEMNVSTLELGDSALYLCASSQDGGNSPLHFGNGTRLTVT.

The chain is built from TRBV4-1 and TRBJ2-7, with a weak D call TRBD1 (6 bases). V was trimmed by 0 bases and J by 6 bases, leaving 12 bases between them. The CDR3 covers 14 residues. Per germline, CDR1 MGHRA and CDR2 YSYEKL. This chain's CDR3 is CASSQDRGRGEQYF. The CDR3 nucleotides are TGCGCCAGCAGCCAAGACAGGGGAAGGGGCGAGCAGTACTTC.

The rearrangement links TRBV27 to TRBJ2-3; no clear D. Trimming cost V 2 bases and J 2 bases, with 11 bases left between them. Germline assignment: CDR1 MNHEY and CDR2 SMNVEV (reference sequence). This CDR3 has 15 residues. The CDR3 sequence: CASSLEEGPTDTQYF. The DNA for the CDR3 is TGTGCCAGCAGTTTAGAGGAAGGGCCCACAGATACGCAGTATTTT.

This chain connects TRBV3-1 (or the pseudogene TRBV3-2) to TRBJ2-3; D uncertain. Trimming cost V 1 base and J 3 bases, with 14 bases left between them. This CDR3 spans 16 amino acids. Germline V gene sequence: CDR1 LGHDT, CDR2 YNNKEL (reference sequence). This chain's CDR3 is CASSQARAPSTDTQYF. The CDR3 nucleotides read TGTGCCAGCAGCCAAGCTAGGGCGCCCTCGACAGATACGCAGTATTTT.

The V call is TRBV6-7, the J call TRBJ2-3; D unclear. TRBV6-7 is placed among ORFs of uncertain function. The V end was cut by 6 bases, the J end by 0 bases, with 13 bases between. This CDR3 region has 15 residues. DNA for the CDR3: TGTGCCAGCAGACCTACGAAAGGGAGCACAGATACGCAGTATTTT. It encodes CASRPTKGSTDTQYF.

This clone was counted once. The rearrangement joins TRBV19 to TRBJ2-5, with TRBD1 matching over 8 bases. CDR1 is LNHDA, CDR2 SQIVND, per germline (reference sequence). CDR3 length equals 15 residues. The V segment lost 3 bases and the J segment 6 bases; nucleotides outside the gene matches: 9. CDR3 sequence reads: CASSISPGGAKTQYF. The DNA for the CDR3 is TGTGCCAGTAGTATTAGCCCAGGGGGCGCGAAGACCCAGTACTTC.

The CDR3 bases are TGTGCCAGCAGCCGACTTAGGAATGAGCAGTTCTTC. Translated, it gives CASSRLRNEQFF. The chain couples TRBV11-3 to TRBJ2-1; D gene unclear. CDR3 length: 12 residues. Trimming removed 5 bases from V and 7 bases from J, with 9 bases in between. CDR1 and CDR2 (germline): SGHNT, YENEEA. The full variable domain, rest sourced from reference TRBV11-3 and TRBJ2-1, is EAGVVQSPRYKIIEKKQPVAFWCNPISGHNTLYWYLQNLGQGPELLIRYENEEAVDDSQLPKDRFSAERLKGVDSTLKIQPAELGDSAVYLCASSRLRNEQFFGPGTRLTVL.